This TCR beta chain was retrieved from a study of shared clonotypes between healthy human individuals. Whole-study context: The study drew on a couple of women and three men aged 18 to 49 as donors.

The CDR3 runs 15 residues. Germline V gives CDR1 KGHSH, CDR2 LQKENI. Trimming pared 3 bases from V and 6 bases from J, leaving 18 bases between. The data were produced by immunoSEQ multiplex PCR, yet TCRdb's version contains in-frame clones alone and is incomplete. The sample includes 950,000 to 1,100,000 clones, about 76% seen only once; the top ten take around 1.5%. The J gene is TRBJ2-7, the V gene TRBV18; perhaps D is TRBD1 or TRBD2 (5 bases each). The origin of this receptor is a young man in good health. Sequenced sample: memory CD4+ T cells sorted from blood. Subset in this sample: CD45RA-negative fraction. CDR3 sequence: CASSPSGPPRGEQYF. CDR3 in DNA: TGTGCCAGCTCACCTTCCGGGCCCCCGAGGGGCGAGCAGTACTTC.